This is a list of T cell receptor beta chains from one sample in a study of cytomegalovirus exposure and HLA in healthy donors. Sequencing used immunoSEQ multiplex PCR; TCRdb keeps in-frame clones, though not all of them. The sample yields approximately 110,000 clones, less than 85% seen once. The sample was PBMCs. The source is a man aged 35 to 55 in good health and CMV-seropositive. Each CDR3 is given with its conserved first and last residue. A D gene is named only where the DNA matches it firmly. Not every row has a clone size; where given, it reads once, few, many or a size class.

CDR3 DNA	CDR3 protein	clone size	D gene	J gene	V gene
TGTGCCAGTAGTTCGGGACAGCCGCACTCTGGGGCCAACGTCCTGACTTTC	CASSSGQPHSGANVLTF	NA	TRBD1	TRBJ2-6	TRBV19
TGTGCCAGCAGTGACTTCCGACAGAGCATGAACACTGAAGCTTTCTTT	CASSDFRQSMNTEAFF	NA	NA	TRBJ1-1	TRBV2
TGTGCCAGCAGCCTTCGGACAGATTTATATGGCTACACCTTC	CASSLRTDLYGYTF	NA	NA	TRBJ1-2	TRBV28
TGCGCCAGCAGCCAAGACTGGCAGGCAAATTCACCCCTCCACTTT	CASSQDWQANSPLHF	few	NA	TRBJ1-6	TRBV4-1
TGTGCCCAGCAGAGGGGGTACAGGGCTAACTATGGCTACACCTTC	CAQQRGYRANYGYTF	once	NA	TRBJ1-2	TRBV6-1
TGTGCCAGCAGCTTAGATAGCAGGGCCCAGCATTTT	CASSLDSRAQHF	NA	NA	TRBJ1-5	TRBV7-2
TGTGCCAGCAGGGGAAGAGTTGGGACTAGCGGGAGGTTTGGCACAGATACGCAGTATTTT	CASRGRVGTSGRFGTDTQYF	NA	TRBD2	TRBJ2-3	TRBV4-2
TGTGCCAGCAGCCCGAGACAGGGGAGGTCCTCTGGGGCCAACGGCCTGACTTTC	CASSPRQGRSSGANGLTF	few	TRBD1	TRBJ2-6	TRBV7-9
TGTGCCAGCAGCCGAAGACAGGGGGCCGGCACTGAAGCTTTCTTT	CASSRRQGAGTEAFF	few	TRBD1	TRBJ1-1	TRBV5-8
TGTGCCAGCAGCCTGCGTGGGAGACCCAACACTGAAGCTTTCTTT	CASSLRGRPNTEAFF	NA	NA	TRBJ1-1	TRBV7-8
TGTGCCAGCAGCTTAGGGGCTAGCGCCTACAATGAGCAGTTCTTC	CASSLGASAYNEQFF	NA	NA	TRBJ2-1	TRBV7-9
TGTGCCAGCAGCTTACGACAGGGGGCTCCATACGAGCAGTACTTC	CASSLRQGAPYEQYF	NA	TRBD1	TRBJ2-7	TRBV7-2
TGTGCCAGCAGCTTGGGAGGAGGACAGGGTCGGTCAGGGGCCAACGTCCTGACTTTC	CASSLGGGQGRSGANVLTF	NA	TRBD1	TRBJ2-6	TRBV7-9
TGTGCTAGCAGCTTAATACTAGCGAGCACAGATACGCAGTATTTT	CASSLILASTDTQYF	NA	TRBD2	TRBJ2-3	TRBV7-7
TGTGCCAGCAGCTTAAGTCAGGGGGCCTACGAGCAGTACTTC	CASSLSQGAYEQYF	NA	TRBD1	TRBJ2-7	TRBV7-6
TGTGCCTGGAGTACAGGGAACTCTGGGGCCAACGTCCTGACTTTC	CAWSTGNSGANVLTF	NA	NA	TRBJ2-6	TRBV30
TGTGCCAGCAGCTTGGGCGGGCTTGACTTCTCTGGGGCCAACGTCCTGACTTTC	CASSLGGLDFSGANVLTF	NA	NA	TRBJ2-6	TRBV7-8
TGTGCCATCAGTGAGTCTCGGGGATTGGAGCTGTTTTTT	CAISESRGLELFF	few	NA	TRBJ2-2	TRBV10-3